This note documents a single TCR beta chain sequence. This specimen comes from a study of blood T cell repertoires in COVID-19. Study details: Both acute and convalescent COVID-19 samples were obtained from the United States, Italy and Spain. Sample material is recorded as cDNA or gDNA derived from T cells, B-cell-depleted T cells, or PBMCs.

The CDR3 loop spans 13 amino acids. The junction had 2 bases not matched to a gene; V was cut back by 7 bases and J by 4 bases. Germline-derived CDR1 and CDR2 are SNHLY and FYNNEI. Authors' methods: From reference gene primer amplification, estimates of nucleated cell counts were derived. TCRdb's copy holds only in-frame clones and misses some; the assay was immunoSEQ multiplex PCR. The V and J calls and clone size are taken from that table; D and trimming were inferred from the DNA. The data show around 120,000 clones, about 79% seen once. This chain uses TRBV2 with TRBJ1-3; TRBD1 agrees at 9 bases. The sequenced sample consisted of peripheral blood. The source is a man between 65 and 85 years old with acute or convalescent COVID-19. The CDR3 bases are TGTGCCAGCACTGGGACAGGGGGAAACACCATATATTTT. Its protein product is CASTGTGGNTIYF.